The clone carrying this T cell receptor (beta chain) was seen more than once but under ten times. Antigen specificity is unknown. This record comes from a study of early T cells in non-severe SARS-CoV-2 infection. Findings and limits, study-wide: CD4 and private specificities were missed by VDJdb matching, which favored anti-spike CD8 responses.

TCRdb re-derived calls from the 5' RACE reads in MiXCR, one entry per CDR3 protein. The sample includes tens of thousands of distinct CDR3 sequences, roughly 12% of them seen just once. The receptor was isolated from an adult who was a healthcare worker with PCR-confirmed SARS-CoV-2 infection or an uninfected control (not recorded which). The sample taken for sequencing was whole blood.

The CDR3 nucleotides read TGTGCCAGCAGCCCTACCGGGACTAGTAAGGAGACCCAGTACTTC. Translating gives CASSPTGTSKETQYF. This chain links TRBV7-3 with TRBJ2-5; 8 positions agree with TRBD2. Germline CDR1 and CDR2: SGHTA and FQGTGA. This CDR3 has 15 residues. After removal of 5 bases from V and 5 bases from J, the junction contained 10 bases not matched to a gene.